Many counts were recorded for the clone carrying this T cell receptor (beta chain). The antigen is undetermined. Peripheral blood was drawn, around 9.3 milliliters per donor. The CDR3 is 12 residues long. Then a second PCR, running about 7 to 11 cycles, was carried out with a sample-barcoded 5' primer and a J-beta primer mix. Each cDNA molecule was tagged by a template-switch adaptor with 12 random nucleotides. TCRdb independently ran MiXCR on the 5' RACE reads; one entry per CDR3 protein. The data contain some 1.5 million distinct CDR3 sequences, about 28% of them singletons. The data derive from a study of blood T cells in healthy people across ages. Study-level findings and limits: Reliance upon unsorted PBMCs precluded definitive naive versus antigen-experienced comparison. More naive CD4+ cells and higher diversity marked long-lived donors relative to aged donors.

The receptor was derived from a woman in her twenties or thirties in good health. V usage is TRBV21-1 and J usage is TRBJ2-7. TRBV21-1 is deemed a pseudogene. Sample: blood. The CDR3 region has the DNA TGTGCCAGCAATGAGTCTCCCTACGAGCAGTACTTC. Its translation is CASNESPYEQYF.